The clone carrying this TCR beta chain was observed a handful of times. Its specificity is not known. This specimen belongs to a study of blood T cells in healthy people across ages. Study results and limitations: Lack of knowledge of donor CMV status possibly confounded expanded clonotype changes. Unsorted PBMC input precluded a conclusive naive versus antigen-experienced comparison. The fall in TCR beta diversity per million T cells was roughly linear with age.

The second PCR ran roughly 7 to 12 cycles with a sample-barcoded 5' primer and J-beta primers. Every single cDNA molecule received a tag from a template-switch adaptor with 12 random nucleotides. TCRdb recomputed calls from the 5' RACE reads with MiXCR, one row per CDR3 protein. The table has over 500,000 distinct CDR3 sequences, 52% seen once. The sequenced material came from blood. This clonotype originated in a woman older than 75 in good health.

As DNA, the CDR3 is TGTGCCAGCAGCGTCCGGGGTAGCGGGGAGTTAGAGACCCAGTACTTC. It yields the protein CASSVRGSGELETQYF. V is TRBV9 and J is TRBJ2-5; the match to TRBD2 covers 8 bases. The V gene's germline CDR1 is SGDLS and CDR2 YYNGEE. The CDR3 sequence is 16 residues long. With V trimmed by 2 bases and J by 4 bases, 10 bases remained unmatched.